This TCR beta chain came from a study of tumor-infiltrating lymphocytes in localized non-small cell lung cancer. Concerning this clone: Its specificity is unknown.

CDR3 length equals 19 residues. V shed 5 bases and J 0 bases; nucleotides not matched to a gene: 10. Germline V CDR1 and CDR2: SEHNR, FQNEAQ (reference sequence). Whole-study results and caveats: Higher tumor T cell infiltration than in uninvolved lung was supported by TCRbeta sequencing.

This table comes from immunoSEQ multiplex PCR, and its TCRdb copy is limited to in-frame clones, with some not included. The profile shows 25,000 or so clones, 69% of them singletons. The J gene is TRBJ2-6, the V gene TRBV7-9; TRBD1 matches at 10 bases. Material for sequencing was lung tumor tissue. This clonotype was sampled from a human donor with non-small cell lung cancer. The CDR3 loop reads CASSLRDRGYSSGANVLTF. CDR3 DNA sequence: TGTGCCAGCAGCCTCCGGGACAGGGGTTACTCCTCTGGGGCCAACGTCCTGACTTTC.